Presented here are 23 T cell receptor beta chains from one specimen sequenced in a study of OX40 agonist ivuxolimab in advanced cancers. Profiling relied on immunoSEQ multiplex PCR, and the TCRdb table lists in-frame clones only, not all of them. The repertoire includes tens of thousands of clones, 80% to 95% of them detected once, and roughly 15% sits in the top ten. The specimen was CD4+ or CD8+ T cells sorted from blood, collected in a trial of the OX40 agonist ivuxolimab. Source of these receptors: an adult with an advanced solid tumor such as melanoma, head and neck, liver or kidney cancer.

This sequence joins TRBV25-1 and TRBJ2-7; 12 positions match TRBD1. V lost 4 bases to trimming and J lost 3 bases; unmatched junction nucleotides: 7. The germline V gene encodes CDR1 MGHDK and CDR2 SYGVNS. This CDR3 is 16 amino acids long. The CDR3 coding sequence is TGTGCCAGCAGTGGTTCCGGGACAGGGGGCGACTACGAGCAGTACTTC. This sequence encodes CASSGSGTGGDYEQYF.

This chain links TRBV19 with TRBJ2-6, with TRBD1 matching over 12 bases. With 2 bases clipped from V and 4 bases from J, the junction kept 6 bases outside the gene matches. This CDR3 has 18 residues. The germline CDR1 and CDR2 sequences are LNHDA and SQIVND (reference sequence). The CDR3 bases are TGTGCCAGTAGTATACCGGGACAGGGGGCGGGAGGGGCCAACGTCCTGACTTTC. Residues: CASSIPGQGAGGANVLTF.

The CDR3 is CASSGTALHF. For the CDR3, the DNA is TGTGCCAGCAGCGGAACGGCCCTCCACTTT. V is TRBV5-6 and J is TRBJ1-6; D is unclear. This CDR3 region has 10 residues. From germline, CDR1 is SGHDT and CDR2 YYEEEE. V was clipped by 4 bases and J by 14 bases, with 7 bases between them.

The chain is built from TRBV27 and TRBJ2-2, with 9 bases lining up with TRBD1. CDR3 length: 15 amino acids. V trimming: 3 bases; J trimming: 8 bases; junction bases outside the gene matches: 7. Germline CDR1 reads MNHEY; CDR2 reads SMNVEV (reference sequence). CDR3 nucleotide sequence: TGTGCCAGCAGTTTCCGGGACAGGGCGGTGGGGGAGCTGTTTTTT. Its protein product is CASSFRDRAVGELFF.

This clone was picked up one time. J is TRBJ2-1 and V is TRBV29-1; D call uncertain. In germline, CDR1 is SQVTM, CDR2 ANQGSEA. This CDR3 contains 11 residues. V lost 5 bases to trimming and J lost 9 bases, with 11 bases between them. The CDR3 bases are TGCAGCGTTAAACGGACGGTTGAGCAGTTCTTC. Residues: CSVKRTVEQFF.

The chain links TRBV29-1 to TRBJ2-3; D is possibly TRBD1 or TRBD2 (6 bases each). This CDR3 contains 13 residues. The V end lost 7 bases, the J end lost 3 bases, and 14 bases lay between the germline ends. Germline V gives CDR1 SQVTM, CDR2 ANQGSEA. The CDR3, as DNA: TGCAGCGACATACAGGGAGGTACAGATACGCAGTATTTT. Translated: CSDIQGGTDTQYF.

This clone is a singleton in its sample. The rearrangement uses TRBV27 and TRBJ2-3; 7 nucleotides match TRBD2. Germline CDR1 and CDR2: MNHEY and SMNVEV (reference sequence). J lost 2 bases, V lost 5 bases, and 7 bases had no gene match. This CDR3 has 15 amino acids. The CDR3 spells CASSDEAGTTDTQYF. The CDR3 DNA reads TGTGCCAGCAGTGATGAAGCGGGAACCACAGATACGCAGTATTTT.

The chain joins TRBV28 to TRBJ2-1, with TRBD1 identical over 10 bases. Germline V CDR1 and CDR2: MDHEN, SYDVKM. V shed 7 bases and J 1 base; nucleotides not matched to a gene: 4. There are 15 residues in the CDR3. This chain's CDR3 is CASNPDRGSYNEQFF. CDR3 sequence (DNA): TGTGCCAGCAATCCGGACAGGGGGTCCTACAATGAGCAGTTCTTC. The entire variable domain, with the rest obtained from reference TRBV28 and TRBJ2-1, is as follows: DVKVTQSSRYLVKRTGEKVFLECVQDMDHENMFWYRQDPGLGLRLIYFSYDVKMKEKGDIPEGYSVSREKKERFSLILESASTNQTSMYLCASNPDRGSYNEQFFGPGTRLTVL.

This chain joins TRBV9 and TRBJ2-7; 10 nucleotides align to TRBD1. Germline CDR1 is SGDLS and CDR2 is YYNGEE. This CDR3 spans 14 amino acids. The ends lost 3 bases at V and 5 bases at J; junction bases unmatched: 5. The DNA of the CDR3 is TGTGCCAGCAGCGCCTCCGGGACAGGGGACGAGCAGTACTTC. Encoded protein: CASSASGTGDEQYF.

The chain uses TRBV4-1 and TRBJ2-1; unclear D gene. Trimming left V 4 bases short and J 1 base short, with 14 bases between. Looked up from germline, CDR1 is MGHRA and CDR2 is YSYEKL. The length of the CDR3 is 16 residues. The CDR3 loop reads CASSRELTLSYNEQFF. The CDR3 nucleotides are TGCGCCAGCAGCCGGGAACTAACCCTTTCCTACAATGAGCAGTTCTTC.

The chain recombines TRBV6-5 with TRBJ2-2; D is possibly TRBD1 or TRBD2 (5 bases each). Trimming removed 7 bases at V and 6 bases at J, with 18 bases between. The CDR3 runs 15 residues. The germline gives CDR1 MNHEY, CDR2 SVGAGI. The CDR3 loop is CASMTRGPTPGELFF. The CDR3 DNA reads TGTGCCAGCATGACGAGGGGACCGACCCCCGGGGAGCTGTTTTTT.

This clone has just a few counts. V is TRBV11-2 and J is TRBJ2-1, with TRBD2 matching 9 bases. The germline CDR1 and CDR2 sequences are SGHAT and FQNNGV. With V trimmed by 4 bases and J by 7 bases, 14 bases remained unmatched. The CDR3 is made up of 17 amino acids. The CDR3 loop reads CASSSPQAGGVGNEQFF. Written as DNA, the CDR3 is TGTGCCAGCAGCTCACCACAAGCGGGAGGAGTTGGAAATGAGCAGTTCTTC.

The CDR3 nucleotides are TGTGCCAGCAGAGACAGCGGGAGGGCCTCCTACGAGCAGTACTTC. It codes for CASRDSGRASYEQYF. The chain combines TRBV13 with TRBJ2-7; TRBD2 matches at 10 bases. V lost 6 bases and J lost 0; bases outside the gene matches: 5. The CDR3 has 15 amino acids. Per germline, CDR1 PRHDT and CDR2 FYEKMQ (reference sequence).

The V gene is TRBV9, the J gene TRBJ2-2; 9 nucleotides match TRBD1. This CDR3 comprises 15 residues. Germline V gene sequence: CDR1 SGDLS, CDR2 YYNGEE. The V segment lost 4 bases and the J segment 3 bases; nucleotides outside the gene matches: 4. This CDR3 reads CASSSGQGYTGELFF. The CDR3 region has the DNA TGTGCCAGCAGCTCCGGACAGGGGTACACCGGGGAGCTGTTTTTT. Full variable domain (missing parts from reference TRBV9 and TRBJ2-2): DSGVTQTPKHLITATGQRVTLRCSPRSGDLSVYWYQQSLDQGLQFLIQYYNGEERAKGNILERFSAQQFPDLHSELNLSSLELGDSALYFCASSSGQGYTGELFFGEGSRLTVL.

This clone was seen once. V is TRBV28 and J is TRBJ1-2; D not certain. The CDR3 length is 14 residues. Trimming took off 1 base at V and 5 bases at J, with 11 bases between the two ends. Germline CDR1 MDHEN, CDR2 SYDVKM. CDR3 residues: CASSLSNGFYGYTF. CDR3 bases: TGTGCCAGCAGTTTATCTAACGGATTTTATGGCTACACCTTC.

The rearrangement uses TRBV6-1 and TRBJ1-3, with 12 positions matching TRBD1. The germline CDR1 and CDR2 sequences are MNHNS and SASEGT. The V and J ends lost 7 bases and 0 bases, in that order; junction bases with no gene match: 1. This CDR3 has 15 residues. For the CDR3, the DNA is TGTGCCAGCAAGGGACAGGGGGCCTCTGGAAACACCATATATTTT. Encoded protein: CASKGQGASGNTIYF.

The chain has TRBV10-1 and TRBJ2-3, with 7 bases aligning to TRBD2. Germline CDR1 reads WNHNN; CDR2 reads SYGVQD (reference sequence). V gave up 2 bases and J gave up 2 bases; unmatched junction bases: 7. The CDR3 is 16 residues long. Written as DNA, the CDR3 is TGCGCCAGCAGTGAGAGGCCTAGCGGAATCACAGATACGCAGTATTTT. Translating it yields CASSERPSGITDTQYF.

CDR3 sequence: CASKRRLAGEETQYF. CDR3 coding DNA: TGTGCCAGCAAAAGAAGACTAGCGGGAGAGGAGACCCAGTACTTC. The chain combines TRBV19 with TRBJ2-5; 12 bases fit TRBD2. From germline, CDR1 is LNHDA and CDR2 SQIVND (reference sequence). The CDR3 length is 15 residues. The junction had 10 bases not matched to a gene; V was cut back by 9 bases and J by 5 bases.

The chain has TRBV28 and TRBJ1-5, with a possible D match to TRBD1 (5 bases). Per germline, CDR1 MDHEN and CDR2 SYDVKM. This CDR3 region has 15 residues. The V end lost 5 bases, the J end lost 3 bases, and 14 bases lay between the germline ends. CDR3: CASSDAGADNQPQHF. CDR3 sequence (DNA): TGTGCCAGCAGTGACGCCGGGGCAGACAATCAGCCCCAGCATTTT.

V is TRBV4-1 and J is TRBJ2-7; the match to TRBD2 covers 7 bases. The CDR3 has 15 amino acids. Per the germline V gene, CDR1 is MGHRA and CDR2 is YSYEKL. The J segment lost 3 bases and the V segment lost 1 base, leaving 6 bases of the junction unmatched. CDR3 in DNA: TGCGCCAGCAGCCAAGCCAGGCTAGCGGACTACGAGCAGTACTTC. Its translation is CASSQARLADYEQYF.

This clone was observed a handful of times. The chain employs TRBV20-1 and TRBJ2-1; D is unresolved. Germline V gene data show CDR1 as DFQATT and CDR2 as SNEGSKA (reference sequence). This CDR3 region has 10 residues. V was trimmed by 6 bases and J by 9 bases, leaving 9 bases between them. The CDR3 is CSAPDPEQFF. The CDR3 nucleotides are TGCAGTGCCCCGGATCCTGAGCAGTTCTTC.

The rearrangement uses TRBV7-2 and TRBJ2-1; 10 bases map to TRBD2. The trim removed 5 bases at V and 3 bases at J, leaving 4 bases unmatched. Germline-derived CDR1 and CDR2 are SGHTA and FQGNSA. This CDR3 has 15 residues. CDR3 DNA: TGTGCCAGCAGCCAAGGGACTAGCGACTACAATGAGCAGTTCTTC. Protein product: CASSQGTSDYNEQFF.

This clone occurred once. The chain is built from TRBV27 and TRBJ2-4; 12 nucleotides align to TRBD2. The V and J ends lost 9 bases and 6 bases, in that order; junction bases with no gene match: 9. Germline loops: CDR1 MNHEY, CDR2 SMNVEV (reference sequence). This CDR3 comprises 15 residues. CDR3 coding DNA: TGTGCCAGTCAGACTAGCGGGAGTTATGGAAACATTCAGTACTTC. Protein product: CASQTSGSYGNIQYF.